These T cell receptor beta chains were read from a single sample in a study of tumor-infiltrating lymphocytes in primary liver carcinoma. TCRdb reprocessed the multiplex PCR reads with MiXCR, giving one entry per CDR3 protein. The data show 80,000 or so distinct CDR3 sequences, with roughly two thirds seen just once and about 13% held by the top ten. The source material was liver tumor tissue from sampling region 4. The receptors stem from a woman aged 60-75 years with primary liver carcinoma and hepatitis B virus infection. Each CDR3 is given with its conserved first and last residue. The D gene is left open where the match is weak.

CASSSGQLYGYTF,13,TRBV5-1,-,TRBJ1-2
CISSRSSDSYEQYF,14,TRBV4-2,-,TRBJ2-7
CASSLGLAGPVELFF,15,TRBV11-2,TRBD2,TRBJ2-2
CASGTTVGETQYF,13,TRBV6-5,-,TRBJ2-5
CASSLRRRAGESLF,14,TRBV11-1,-,TRBJ2-3
CASSLVGLTSGELFF,15,TRBV7-8,-,TRBJ2-2
CASSVTPGQGSGTEAFF,17,TRBV12-3/TRBV12-4,TRBD1,TRBJ1-1
CNVTWHSGGELFF,13,TRBV29-1,-,TRBJ2-2
CTSSLMTSGLNEQFF,15,TRBV7-2,TRBD2,TRBJ2-1
CASSLQGTGTASF,13,TRBV18,-,TRBJ1-1
CASSETLNRGPDYGYTF,17,TRBV6-1,TRBD1,TRBJ1-2
CASVQGRPYEQYF,13,TRBV28,TRBD1,TRBJ2-7
CASSFVGRGADTEYF,15,TRBV5-1,-,TRBJ2-3
CASSQDGGTEETQYF,15,TRBV4-2,-,TRBJ2-5
CASSLTKQGDGGYTF,15,TRBV11-2,-,TRBJ1-2
CAISDWGREQPQYF,14,TRBV10-3,-,-
CRVEVRTSGINEQFF,15,TRBV29-1,TRBD2,TRBJ2-1
CAISEPGGEGVF,12,TRBV10-3,TRBD1,TRBJ1-1
CASGLVSPGELFF,13,TRBV6-1,TRBD2,TRBJ2-2
CASSVAIGTAETQYF,15,TRBV9,-,TRBJ2-5
CAISYSGSRYEQYF,14,TRBV6-6,-,TRBJ2-7
CASSLDFFLGIYNEQFF,17,TRBV11-3,-,TRBJ2-1
CASSFGTGNQPQHF,14,TRBV5-1,TRBD1,TRBJ1-5
CASSLGGPTYTSDTQYF,17,TRBV11-2,-,TRBJ2-3
CASTPARGGSNQPQHF,16,TRBV6-1,TRBD1,TRBJ1-5
CASSARTVHYSEQFF,15,TRBV11-2,-,TRBJ2-1
CASSEMGRSKTEAFF,15,TRBV2,-,TRBJ1-1
CASSLGQQGIVYNEQFF,17,TRBV11-2,-,TRBJ2-1
CASRSAGVEEYF,12,TRBV7-9,-,TRBJ2-7
CSVVGGRRDDEQYF,14,TRBV29-1,TRBD2,TRBJ2-7
CATSDATPLGGRNNEQFF,18,TRBV24-1,-,TRBJ2-1
CVSQRLAGSYNGQFF,15,TRBV11-2,TRBD2,TRBJ2-1
CASSTLVGGPNERYF,15,TRBV5-1,TRBD2,TRBJ2-7
CANSYDRANQPQHF,14,TRBV6-6,TRBD1,TRBJ1-5
CAIDQMNTGELFF,13,TRBV6-1,-,TRBJ2-2
CASSWRRGNKDTQYF,15,TRBV5-4,-,TRBJ2-3
CASRSSGSTLYF,12,TRBV6-6,-,TRBJ1-3
CASSQQGITEAFF,13,TRBV28,-,TRBJ1-1
CASSYLIGNRGHNEQFF,17,TRBV6-2/TRBV6-3,TRBD1,TRBJ2-1
CTSSSQASYGYTF,13,TRBV12-3/TRBV12-4,-,TRBJ1-2
CASSFWVQETQYF,13,TRBV5-6,-,TRBJ2-5
CVSRLGTSGNYNEQLF,16,TRBV6-6,TRBD2,TRBJ2-1
CASCLGTGASYGYTF,15,TRBV12-3/TRBV12-4,TRBD1,TRBJ1-2
CSVTLGLWDEQYF,13,TRBV29-1,-,TRBJ2-7
CASSSGLRGRVTDGYTF,17,TRBV11-3,-,TRBJ1-2
CVSSPRTPEGFYGYTF,16,TRBV11-2,-,TRBJ1-2
CASSSHGQVRYEQCF,15,TRBV28,TRBD1,TRBJ2-7
CACSNPDRYYEQYF,14,TRBV6-2/TRBV6-3,TRBD1,TRBJ2-7
CASSPLVQSSYNEQFF,16,TRBV7-6,-,TRBJ2-1
CASSSNSPLAGGGTEQFF,18,TRBV5-1,TRBD2,TRBJ2-1
CASSLATSVETQYF,14,TRBV5-5,-,TRBJ2-5
CASRRAPPDTQYF,13,TRBV2,-,TRBJ2-3
CPSSFSRGLSEQYF,14,TRBV27,-,TRBJ2-7
CASSLGGACSYKQYF,15,TRBV7-8,-,TRBJ2-7
CASSYVVSQGKVFF,14,TRBV6-5,-,TRBJ1-1
CASRVNTGELFF,12,TRBV11-2,-,TRBJ2-2
CASSRFRDAGSYEQYF,16,TRBV7-9,-,TRBJ2-7
CASRPGGALSYNSPLHF,17,TRBV28,-,TRBJ1-6
CAMGLAEANEQFF,13,TRBV10-3,TRBD2,TRBJ2-1
CASGPSPQGALLYGYTF,17,TRBV28,TRBD1,TRBJ1-2